These T cell receptor beta chains were read from a single sample in a study of beta chain features in type 1 diabetes. Method: immunoSEQ multiplex PCR; TCRdb's copy keeps in-frame clones and lacks some. The sample has fewer than 650,000 clones, 15% to 17% seen once. The sample comprised naive CD4+ T cells from blood. The receptors come from a young man in good health. The CDR3 runs from the conserved cysteine through the conserved F or W. The order of the fields is D gene, clone size, CDR3 length, V gene, J gene, CDR3 DNA, CDR3 protein. A D gene is named only where the DNA matches it firmly. Clone size is given for some rows only: seen once, a few or many times, or a class if the clone is expanded.

-	-	16	TRBV4-3	TRBJ2-7	TGCGCCAGCAGCCAGGTCCCCGGACAGTTCTCCTACGAGCAGTACTTC	CASSQVPGQFSYEQYF
-	-	14	TRBV7-6	TRBJ2-1	TGTGCCAGCAGTTCCCCTTGGGGGGACCATGAGCAGTTCTTC	CASSSPWGDHEQFF
-	few	12	TRBV28	TRBJ1-2	TGTGCCAGCAGTTCTTTTAACTATGGCTACACCTTC	CASSSFNYGYTF
-	-	16	TRBV4-1	TRBJ2-3	TGCGCCAGCAGCCAAATAGCGCGAAGACGCACAGATACGCAGTATTTT	CASSQIARRRTDTQYF
TRBD1	few	15	TRBV7-2	TRBJ1-3	TGTGCCAGCAGCTCCGACAGGGGTACTGGAAACACCATATATTTT	CASSSDRGTGNTIYF
-	-	15	TRBV7-8	TRBJ1-5	TGTGCCAGCAGCATAAGACAGTATAGCAATCAGCCCCAGCATTTT	CASSIRQYSNQPQHF
-	-	12	TRBV27	TRBJ1-5	TGTGCCGCAAAAGGAGGGGTTCAGCCCCAGCATTTT	CAAKGGVQPQHF
-	-	14	TRBV5-6	TRBJ2-5	TGTGCCAGCAGCTTGATGGTTCTCCGGGAGACCCAGTACTTC	CASSLMVLRETQYF
TRBD1	-	15	TRBV28	TRBJ1-5	TGTGCCAGCATTCAGTACAGGGGGCTCAATCAGCCCCAGCATTTT	CASIQYRGLNQPQHF
-	-	16	TRBV9	TRBJ1-2	TGTGCCAGCAGCGAGTCCGGGGGGAGAGCTAACTATGGCTACACCTTC	CASSESGGRANYGYTF
-	few	12	TRBV10-3	TRBJ1-2	TGTGCCATCGGGGGTTTAGGTTATGGCTACACCTTC	CAIGGLGYGYTF